These 27 T cell receptor beta chains were all obtained from the same sample, sequenced in a study of blood T cell repertoires in COVID-19. Produced via immunoSEQ multiplex PCR; TCRdb's table is partial and in-frame only. The sample carries roughly 250,000 clones, around 85% recorded once. Sequences were obtained from PBMCs or T cells enriched from blood (not recorded which). The receptor source for this set is a woman aged 45 to 65 who had recovered from COVID-19.

V usage is TRBV19 and J usage is TRBJ2-1; a possible D gene is TRBD2 (6 bases). The V gene lost 3 bases and the J gene lost 6 bases, with 30 bases spanning the gap. There are 20 residues in the CDR3. Germline V lookup: CDR1 LNHDA, CDR2 SQIVND (reference sequence). The CDR3 DNA reads as TGTGCCAGTAGTATTCTCGAGCGGGCCGGAACTTACTGGGCAGGCAATGAGCAGTTCTTC. Translating it yields CASSILERAGTYWAGNEQFF.

The chain employs TRBV15 and TRBJ1-1, with D perhaps TRBD1 (5 bases). Germline CDR1 is LNHNV and CDR2 is YYDKDF (reference sequence). V was shortened by 1 base and J by 4 bases, with 7 bases between the two germline ends. The CDR3 sequence is 13 residues long. Here the CDR3 reads CATSRGQGTEAFF. CDR3 sequence (DNA): TGTGCCACCAGCAGAGGGCAGGGCACTGAAGCTTTCTTT. The whole variable domain, remainder taken from reference TRBV15 and TRBJ1-1, is DAMVIQNPRYQVTQFGKPVTLSCSQTLNHNVMYWYQQKSSQAPKLLFHYYDKDFNNEADTPDNFQSRRPNTSFCFLDIRSPGLGDTAMYLCATSRGQGTEAFFGQGTRLTVV.

The chain uses TRBV10-1 and TRBJ2-7; 7 bases align to TRBD1. The V gene's germline CDR1 is WNHNN and CDR2 SYGVQD (reference sequence). The CDR3 runs 15 residues. V was pared by 6 bases and J by 4 bases, with 12 bases of the junction left unmatched. Here the CDR3 DNA reads TGCGCCAGCAGCCAACCTGGGACAGAGATGTACGAGCAGTACTTC. Protein: CASSQPGTEMYEQYF.

This clone has just one count. V usage is TRBV18 and J usage is TRBJ1-1; D not certain. Trimming took 5 bases from V and 1 from J, leaving 11 bases between them. Germline V gene sequence: CDR1 KGHSH, CDR2 LQKENI. This CDR3 spans 14 amino acids. CDR3: CASSVLGQNTEAFF. The CDR3 DNA reads as TGTGCCAGCTCAGTTCTTGGGCAGAACACTGAAGCTTTCTTT. The full variable domain, its missing parts supplied by reference TRBV18 and TRBJ1-1, is NAGVMQNPRHLVRRRGQEARLRCSPMKGHSHVYWYRQLPEEGLKFMVYLQKENIIDESGMPKERFSAEFPKEGPSILRIQQVVRGDSAAYFCASSVLGQNTEAFFGQGTRLTVV.

This clone occurred a few times. J is TRBJ2-7 and V is TRBV4-2; 8 bases match TRBD2. V lost 3 bases and J lost 2; bases outside the gene matches: 9. This CDR3 is 16 amino acids long. CDR1 is LGHNA, CDR2 YNFKEQ, per germline. The CDR3 loop reads CASSQPSGSGTYEQYF. The CDR3 coding sequence is TGTGCCAGCAGCCAGCCGAGCGGGAGCGGGACCTACGAGCAGTACTTC.

The J gene is TRBJ2-7, the V gene TRBV27; a weak D match, TRBD1 (5 bases). This CDR3 is built from 15 residues. V gave up 6 bases and J gave up 2 bases, with 17 bases separating them. From germline, CDR1 is MNHEY and CDR2 SMNVEV (reference sequence). CDR3 in DNA: TGTGCCAGCAGCCCCTACCCGACAGTTGCCTACGAGCAGTACTTC. Its protein product is CASSPYPTVAYEQYF.

The rearrangement links TRBV5-1 to TRBJ2-7; TRBD2 agrees at 13 bases. The CDR3 has 15 amino acids. The germline V gene encodes CDR1 SGHRS and CDR2 YFSETQ. V was clipped by 3 bases and J by 2 bases; unmatched bases: 2. The CDR3, as DNA: TGCGCCAGCAGCTCCGGACTAGCGGGAGCCTACGAGCAGTACTTC. Translating gives CASSSGLAGAYEQYF.

The rearrangement links TRBV27 to TRBJ2-2; weak D call: TRBD1 (5 bases). The length of the CDR3 is 15 residues. Germline V gives CDR1 MNHEY, CDR2 SMNVEV (reference sequence). V lost 6 bases, J lost 1 base, and 12 bases lay in between. This CDR3 reads CASRKGQGNTGELFF. The CDR3 DNA sequence: TGTGCCAGCAGGAAAGGCCAGGGGAACACCGGGGAGCTGTTTTTT.

J is TRBJ2-7 and V is TRBV23-1; TRBD1 aligns across 7 bases. TRBV23-1 is known as an ORF, though its function is uncertain. The trim removed 9 bases at V and 4 bases at J, leaving 9 bases unmatched. There are 13 residues in the CDR3. In DNA form, the CDR3 reads TGCGCCAGTAGGTCCAGGGGGTGTTACGAGCAGTACTTC. This codes for CASRSRGCYEQYF.

The J gene is TRBJ2-3, the V gene TRBV3-1 (or the pseudogene TRBV3-2); 7 bases are shared with TRBD2. The V gene's germline CDR1 is LGHDT and CDR2 YNNKEL (reference sequence). The CDR3 has 16 amino acids. The V segment lost 4 bases and the J segment 2 bases; nucleotides outside the gene matches: 9. The CDR3 DNA reads as TGTGCCAGCAGCCCCTTCCTAGCGGCAACCACAGATACGCAGTATTTT. Amino acid sequence: CASSPFLAATTDTQYF.

This chain uses TRBV6-6 with TRBJ1-3; D uncertain. The CDR3 consists of 12 residues. V was shortened by 4 bases and J by 4 bases, with 5 bases between the two germline ends. The germline CDR1 and CDR2 sequences are MNHNY and SVGAGI (reference sequence). CDR3 DNA sequence: TGTGCCAGCAGTTTGAGGGGAAACACCATATATTTT. This encodes CASSLRGNTIYF.

V and J are TRBV28 and TRBJ1-5, with 7 bases that match TRBD1. V was pared by 5 bases and J by 2 bases, with 9 bases of the junction left unmatched. Germline values: CDR1 MDHEN, CDR2 SYDVKM. The CDR3 is 16 amino acids. CDR3 nucleotides: TGTGCCAGCAGTGCCCCGACAGGGTGGGGCAATCAGCCCCAGCATTTT. Translated: CASSAPTGWGNQPQHF.

The J gene is TRBJ1-3, the V gene TRBV7-9; TRBD1 agrees at 7 bases. The CDR3 totals 13 residues. Germline CDR1 reads SEHNR; CDR2 reads FQNEAQ (reference sequence). The ends lost 5 bases at V and 6 bases at J; junction bases unmatched: 4. The CDR3 loop is CASSPTGLNTIYF. The DNA for the CDR3 is TGTGCCAGCAGCCCGACAGGGTTAAACACCATATATTTT.

This clone is a singleton in its sample. The genes are TRBV19 and TRBJ2-4; TRBD2 matches at 7 bases. The CDR3 consists of 16 residues. Germline V gives CDR1 LNHDA, CDR2 SQIVND (reference sequence). Germline trimming cut 1 base from V and 3 bases from J; bases unmatched to any gene: 6. The DNA of the CDR3 is TGTGCCAGTAGTATAGGGTACTGGGGGGGCAAAAACATTCAGTACTTC. This gives the protein CASSIGYWGGKNIQYF.

This clone appeared a few times. This CDR3 is CASQRQLNPTGQVNQPQHF. DNA of the CDR3: TGCGCCAGCCAGCGCCAGCTGAACCCCACGGGACAAGTAAATCAGCCCCAGCATTTT. This chain uses TRBV4-1 with TRBJ1-5; D is perhaps TRBD1 (6 bases). Between the trimmed V and J ends, which lost 8 bases and 4 bases, there was a span of 30 bases. The CDR3 length is 19 residues. Germline CDR1 is MGHRA and CDR2 is YSYEKL.

The chain links TRBV5-6 to TRBJ1-1, with 9 positions matching TRBD1. The CDR3 is 17 residues long. Germline lookup yields CDR1 SGHDT and CDR2 YYEEEE. V was pared by 1 base and J by 7 bases, with 14 bases of the junction left unmatched. CDR3 DNA: TGTGCCAGCAGCTTGTGGAGTCCGGGACAGGGAAAAATTGAAGCTTTCTTT. Its protein is CASSLWSPGQGKIEAFF.

The V gene is TRBV19, the J gene TRBJ1-5; no clear D gene. The CDR3 sequence is 12 residues long. V was trimmed by 5 bases and J by 1 base, leaving 3 bases between them. Germline V gives CDR1 LNHDA, CDR2 SQIVND (reference sequence). DNA for the CDR3: TGTGCCAGTAGTCAGAGCAATCAGCCCCAGCATTTT. Its translation: CASSQSNQPQHF.

The V gene is TRBV28, the J gene TRBJ1-5; TRBD1 agrees at 7 bases. V lost 6 bases and J lost 1; bases outside the gene matches: 12. The CDR3 length is 17 residues. Germline-derived CDR1 and CDR2 are MDHEN and SYDVKM. The CDR3 bases are TGTGCCAGCAGGCGCCCACAGGGGCTTAAGAGCAATCAGCCCCAGCATTTT. As protein: CASRRPQGLKSNQPQHF.

V is TRBV13 and J is TRBJ2-3, with D perhaps matching TRBD2 (5 bases). V was cut by 6 bases and J by 14 bases, with 18 bases left in between. Germline CDR1 is PRHDT and CDR2 is FYEKMQ (reference sequence). This CDR3 is built from 12 residues. CDR3 in amino acids: CASSQQTTPGYF. The CDR3 bases are TGTGCCAGCAGTCAACAGACTACTCCGGGGTATTTT.

The chain couples TRBV5-1 to TRBJ2-7; 7 bases align to TRBD2. Losses at the gene ends were 0 bases for V and 5 bases for J; bases not matched to a gene: 5. The germline CDR1 and CDR2 sequences are SGHRS and YFSETQ. The CDR3 runs to 14 residues. The CDR3 DNA reads TGCGCCAGCAGCTTGGTGGGGGGAGGGGACGAGCAGTACTTC. It yields the protein CASSLVGGGDEQYF.

The chain has TRBV25-1 and TRBJ2-1; maybe TRBD2 (7 bases). V was cut by 3 bases and J by 5 bases, with 14 bases left in between. Germline V CDR1 and CDR2: MGHDK, SYGVNS. This CDR3 has 15 amino acids. The CDR3 DNA reads TGTGCCAGCAGTGACCGGGTAGGGGGGGACAATGAGCAGTTCTTC. It translates to CASSDRVGGDNEQFF.

The chain combines TRBV23-1 with TRBJ2-3; the D gene is possibly TRBD2 (6 bases). TRBV23-1 is designated an ORF whose function remains uncertain. The CDR3 spans 16 residues. Trimming cost V 0 bases and J 0 bases, with 10 bases left between them. The DNA of the CDR3 is TGCGCCAGCAGTCAATCACGAGGGACTAGCACAGATACGCAGTATTTT. Translated, it gives CASSQSRGTSTDTQYF.

This clone has a count of ten or more. V and J are TRBV7-9 and TRBJ2-7; 9 bases map to TRBD2. This CDR3 has 13 residues. With 8 bases clipped from V and 4 bases from J, the junction kept 6 bases outside the gene matches. Germline CDR1 SEHNR, CDR2 FQNEAQ (reference sequence). In DNA form, the CDR3 reads TGTGCCAGCGGAAGCGGGAGGTCATACGAGCAGTACTTC. Its protein is CASGSGRSYEQYF.

The CDR3 region has the DNA TGTGCCAGCAGCCCGCTAGCGGGATACGAGCAGTACTTC. The encoded protein is CASSPLAGYEQYF. The chain uses TRBV12-3 or TRBV12-4 and TRBJ2-7, with 9 bases that match TRBD2. This CDR3 region has 13 residues. V was clipped by 6 bases and J by 4 bases; unmatched bases: 4.

The V call is TRBV19, the J call TRBJ1-5, with 9 bases lining up with TRBD1. From germline, CDR1 is LNHDA and CDR2 SQIVND (reference sequence). Unmatched junction bases numbered 6, after V lost 7 bases and J lost 11 bases. CDR3 size: 12 residues. Written as DNA, the CDR3 is TGTGCCAGTACCCGAGGACAGGGGACCCAGCATTTT. Translated, it gives CASTRGQGTQHF.

The chain joins TRBV28 to TRBJ1-2, with D possibly being TRBD1 (6 bases). V was cut by 2 bases and J by 7 bases, with 11 bases left in between. Per germline, CDR1 MDHEN and CDR2 SYDVKM. The CDR3 runs to 13 residues. The chain's CDR3 is CASSLGYRVGYTF. In DNA, the CDR3 is TGTGCCAGCAGTTTAGGGTACAGGGTTGGCTACACCTTC.

The chain couples TRBV2 to TRBJ2-1, with 8 bases matching TRBD1. CDR3 length: 14 amino acids. The J segment lost 3 bases and the V segment lost 4 bases, leaving 2 bases of the junction unmatched. From germline, CDR1 is SNHLY and CDR2 FYNNEI. This chain's CDR3 is CASSGTGFYNEQFF. The CDR3 DNA sequence: TGTGCCAGCAGTGGGACAGGGTTCTACAATGAGCAGTTCTTC.